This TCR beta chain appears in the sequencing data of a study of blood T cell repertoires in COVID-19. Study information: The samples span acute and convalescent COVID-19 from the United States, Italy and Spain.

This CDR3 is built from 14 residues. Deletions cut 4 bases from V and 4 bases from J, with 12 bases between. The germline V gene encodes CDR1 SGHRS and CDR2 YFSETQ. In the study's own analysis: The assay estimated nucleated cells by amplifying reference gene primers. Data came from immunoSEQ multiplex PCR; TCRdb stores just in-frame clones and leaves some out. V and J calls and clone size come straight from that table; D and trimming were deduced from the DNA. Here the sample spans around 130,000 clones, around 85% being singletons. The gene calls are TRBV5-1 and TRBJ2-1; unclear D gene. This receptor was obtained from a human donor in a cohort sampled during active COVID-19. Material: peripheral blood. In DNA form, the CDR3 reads TGCGCCAGCAGCCTAATCCTAAGTTACAATGAGCAGTTCTTC. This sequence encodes CASSLILSYNEQFF.